Below are 25 T cell receptor beta chains sequenced from a single sample in a study of blood T cell repertoires in COVID-19. Here immunoSEQ multiplex PCR was the method, and the copy in TCRdb shows in-frame clones only, minus some. Of 200,000 to 250,000 clones detected, around 90% appear once; the ten largest clones hold 1.5% to 2%. The material sequenced was peripheral blood. Receptor source: a man between 70 and 80 years old with acute or convalescent COVID-19.

The rearrangement joins TRBV10-3 to TRBJ1-1; 9 nucleotides line up with TRBD1. CDR1 and CDR2 from the germline V gene are ENHRY and SYGVKD. This CDR3 is 14 amino acids long. The V and J ends lost 6 bases and 1 base, in that order; junction bases with no gene match: 3. DNA of the CDR3: TGTGCCATCAGGACAGGGGGAGCGAACACTGAAGCTTTCTTT. Translated, it gives CAIRTGGANTEAFF.

This rearrangement joins TRBV30 to TRBJ1-1; 8 bases agree with TRBD1. CDR1 and CDR2 (germline): GTSNPN, SVGIG (reference sequence). CDR3 length equals 15 residues. The V and J ends lost 0 bases and 7 bases, in that order; junction bases with no gene match: 10. This CDR3 reads CAWSVPQGVSIEAFF. CDR3 sequence (DNA): TGTGCCTGGAGTGTACCACAGGGGGTTAGTATTGAAGCTTTCTTT.

This sequence joins TRBV15 and TRBJ2-1; possible D gene TRBD1, 6 bases. V gave up 1 base and J gave up 6 bases, with 16 bases separating them. This CDR3 comprises 16 residues. CDR1 LNHNV and CDR2 YYDKDF come from the germline V gene (reference sequence). CDR3 nucleotide sequence: TGTGCCACCAGCAGAGCGGCGAGGCAGGGGATCAATGAGCAGTTCTTC. It encodes CATSRAARQGINEQFF. The full variable domain, rest sourced from reference TRBV15 and TRBJ2-1, is DAMVIQNPRYQVTQFGKPVTLSCSQTLNHNVMYWYQQKSSQAPKLLFHYYDKDFNNEADTPDNFQSRRPNTSFCFLDIRSPGLGDTAMYLCATSRAARQGINEQFFGPGTRLTVL.

The chain links TRBV9 to TRBJ2-3; 11 bases align to TRBD2. The CDR3 consists of 17 residues. Germline CDR1 is SGDLS and CDR2 is YYNGEE. Trimming cost V 0 bases and J 3 bases; bases outside gene matches: 6. CDR3 in amino acids: CASSVDGLAGSTDTQYF. The CDR3 DNA follows: TGTGCCAGCAGCGTAGATGGACTAGCGGGCAGTACAGATACGCAGTATTTT.

This clone was recorded once. J is TRBJ2-7 and V is TRBV5-1; 9 nucleotides match TRBD2. The germline V gene has CDR1 SGHRS and CDR2 YFSETQ. This CDR3 has 15 residues. J was trimmed by 4 bases and V by 2 bases; bases with no gene match: 7. In nucleotides, the CDR3 is TGCGCCAGCAGCTTAAATAGCGGGAGTTTTTACGAGCAGTACTTC. Residues: CASSLNSGSFYEQYF.

The chain recombines TRBV7-6 with TRBJ1-4, with D unresolved. Germline V gene sequence: CDR1 SGHVS, CDR2 FNYEAQ. Trimming shortened V by 4 bases and J by 0 bases, and 12 bases separated the two germline ends. The CDR3 is 16 residues long. CDR3 DNA sequence: TGTGCCAGCAGCTCAGCTGGAGTAGCAACTAATGAAAAACTGTTTTTT. It yields the protein CASSSAGVATNEKLFF.

The gene calls are TRBV4-3 and TRBJ2-1; 12 bases are a match to TRBD2. There are 16 residues in the CDR3. Germline V gene lookup returns CDR1 LGHNA and CDR2 YSLEER. J lost 11 bases, V lost 0 bases, and 8 bases had no gene match. The CDR3 region has the DNA TGCGCCAGCAGCCAAGATCAGAAACTAGCGGGAGGTAAGCAGTTCTTC. As protein: CASSQDQKLAGGKQFF.

The chain joins TRBV7-2 to TRBJ1-2, with 12 positions matching TRBD1. The CDR3 runs 15 residues. V was clipped by 1 base and J by 7 bases; unmatched bases: 4. In germline, CDR1 is SGHTA, CDR2 FQGNSA. CDR3 in DNA: TGTGCCAGCAGCTTAGGGGACAGGGGGCTGGGTGGCTACACCTTC. Residues: CASSLGDRGLGGYTF.

This chain joins TRBV7-3 and TRBJ2-7; possibly TRBD1 for D (5 bases). Germline loops: CDR1 SGHTA, CDR2 FQGTGA. Trimming cost V 1 base and J 5 bases, with 15 bases left between them. The CDR3 runs to 15 residues. In nucleotides, the CDR3 is TGTGCCAGCAGCTTAAGTCAGGGTACTGGGGACGAGCAGTACTTC. Translating it yields CASSLSQGTGDEQYF.

The genes are TRBV27 and TRBJ1-1; unclear D gene. The CDR3 extends over 14 amino acids. Germline assignment: CDR1 MNHEY and CDR2 SMNVEV (reference sequence). The V end lost 2 bases, the J end lost 4 bases, and 11 bases lay between the germline ends. The CDR3 coding sequence is TGTGCCAGCAGTTTACGGGTAGGTGGCACTGAAGCTTTCTTT. This codes for CASSLRVGGTEAFF.

The chain employs TRBV7-9 and TRBJ2-3, with D unresolved. The CDR3 runs 13 residues. The germline V and J ends were trimmed by 1 base and 2 bases, with 4 bases remaining between them. The germline CDR1 and CDR2 sequences are SEHNR and FQNEAQ (reference sequence). CDR3: CASSLVFTDTQYF. DNA for the CDR3: TGTGCCAGCAGCTTAGTATTCACAGATACGCAGTATTTT.

V is TRBV6-6 and J is TRBJ1-5; D is perhaps TRBD1 (6 bases). CDR1 is MNHNY and CDR2 is SVGAGI in the germline V gene (reference sequence). Trimming took 5 bases from V and 7 from J, leaving 18 bases between them. The CDR3 sequence is 15 residues long. The CDR3 here is CASSTSRGSGQPQHF. DNA for the CDR3: TGTGCCAGCAGTACAAGCAGGGGTAGCGGGCAGCCCCAGCATTTT.

The genes are TRBV5-4 and TRBJ2-3; 8 nucleotides align to TRBD2. The CDR3 totals 15 residues. CDR1 is SGHNT and CDR2 is YYREEE in the germline V gene (reference sequence). V gave up 4 bases and J gave up 4 bases; unmatched junction bases: 8. The CDR3, as DNA: TGTGCCAGCAGCCCTCGACTAGCGACGGCAGATACGCAGTATTTT. Its protein is CASSPRLATADTQYF. Using reference TRBV5-4 and TRBJ2-3 for the parts outside the CDR3, the full variable domain is ETGVTQSPTHLIKTRGQQVTLRCSSQSGHNTVSWYQQALGQGPQFIFQYYREEENGRGNFPPRFSGLQFPNYSSELNVNALELDDSALYLCASSPRLATADTQYFGPGTRLTVL.

This sequence joins TRBV28 and TRBJ2-3; tentatively, D is TRBD1 (6 bases). The CDR3 totals 13 residues. Trimming took 9 bases from V and 2 from J, leaving 12 bases between them. Looked up from germline, CDR1 is MDHEN and CDR2 is SYDVKM. The CDR3 region is CASATGNTDTQYF. The CDR3 DNA follows: TGTGCCAGTGCGACAGGCAACACAGATACGCAGTATTTT.

The rearrangement links TRBV7-8 to TRBJ2-1, with a tentative D call TRBD2 (5 bases). V lost 5 bases and J 0 bases, leaving 14 bases between the germline ends. This CDR3 has 16 residues. Germline V gene sequence: CDR1 SGHVS, CDR2 FQNEAQ. In DNA form, the CDR3 reads TGTGCCAGCAGCCACCTGAGCGGTCGCTCCTACAATGAGCAGTTCTTC. Protein: CASSHLSGRSYNEQFF.

The sample holds a few counts of this clone. V gene TRBV5-5 combines with J gene TRBJ2-7; 9 positions agree with TRBD1. J gave up 2 bases and V 4 bases, and 7 bases lay outside the gene matches. The germline CDR1 and CDR2 sequences are SGHKS and YYEKEE (reference sequence). CDR3 length equals 15 residues. In nucleotides, the CDR3 is TGTGCCAGCAGCGCTACCGGGACAGGGACCTACGAGCAGTACTTC. Its protein product is CASSATGTGTYEQYF.

V and J are TRBV19 and TRBJ2-1; the match to TRBD1 covers 8 bases. The CDR3 covers 16 residues. CDR1 and CDR2 from the germline V gene are LNHDA and SQIVND (reference sequence). Trimming removed 5 bases from V and 4 bases from J; junction bases left unmatched: 10. The CDR3 region is CASSRQGSFPYNEQFF. The CDR3 nucleotides read TGTGCCAGTAGTCGACAGGGGTCCTTTCCTTACAATGAGCAGTTCTTC.

The V and J genes are TRBV7-3 and TRBJ2-2; 8 bases fit TRBD2. The CDR3 has 16 residues. Germline loops: CDR1 SGHTA, CDR2 FQGTGA. The trim removed 2 bases at V and 4 bases at J, leaving 6 bases unmatched. The CDR3 coding sequence is TGTGCCAGCAGCTTAGCCGGGACTAGTGGCACCGGGGAGCTGTTTTTT. Amino acid sequence: CASSLAGTSGTGELFF. Variable domain in full (rest from reference TRBV7-3 and TRBJ2-2): GAGVSQTPSNKVTEKGKYVELRCDPISGHTALYWYRQSLGQGPEFLIYFQGTGAADDSGLPNDRFFAVRPEGSVSTLKIQRTERGDSAVYLCASSLAGTSGTGELFFGEGSRLTVL.

This clone appeared once. The chain recombines TRBV6-1 with TRBJ2-5; 11 bases match TRBD1. J was trimmed by 2 bases and V by 4 bases; bases with no gene match: 9. Germline CDR1 and CDR2: MNHNS and SASEGT. There are 17 residues in the CDR3. CDR3 sequence reads: CASSGLGTGGSQETQYF. As DNA, the CDR3 is TGTGCCAGCAGTGGACTTGGGACAGGGGGAAGTCAAGAGACCCAGTACTTC.

The chain is built from TRBV30 and TRBJ2-7, with D tentatively TRBD1 (6 bases). This CDR3 is built from 13 residues. Germline loops: CDR1 GTSNPN, CDR2 SVGIG (reference sequence). V lost 2 bases, J lost 2 bases, and 10 bases lay in between. The CDR3 here is CAWSLGAPYEQYF. In DNA form, the CDR3 reads TGTGCCTGGAGTTTGGGGGCTCCCTACGAGCAGTACTTC.

This clone is a singleton in its sample. The V call is TRBV3-1 (or the pseudogene TRBV3-2), the J call TRBJ1-1, with D unclear. CDR1 and CDR2 (germline): LGHDT, YNNKEL (reference sequence). This CDR3 is built from 14 residues. Trimming took 4 bases from V and 1 from J, leaving 10 bases between them. The CDR3 spells CASSRLPENTEAFF. Written as DNA, the CDR3 is TGTGCCAGCAGCCGCCTCCCAGAGAACACTGAAGCTTTCTTT.

This clone was detected only once. The chain uses TRBV10-3 and TRBJ2-7, with 13 bases fitting TRBD2. The CDR3 runs 14 residues. The V gene end was trimmed by 7 bases and the J gene end by 2 bases; junction bases not matched to a gene: 2. The V gene's germline CDR1 is ENHRY and CDR2 SYGVKD. This chain's CDR3 is CAITGTSGTYEQYF. DNA of the CDR3: TGTGCCATCACCGGGACTAGCGGGACCTACGAGCAGTACTTC.

The CDR3 region has the DNA TGTGCCAGCAGTCTCGGCGGGAGAGGCGATGAGCAGTTCTTC. Protein: CASSLGGRGDEQFF. The chain has TRBV6-4 and TRBJ2-1; 7 bases are shared with TRBD2. Germline V gene data show CDR1 as MRHNA and CDR2 as SNTAGT. The CDR3 spans 14 residues. V dropped 5 bases and J dropped 8; count of bases not matched to a gene: 9.

This chain links TRBV19 with TRBJ2-1; 8 bases are a match to TRBD2. The CDR3 runs to 16 residues. V lost 6 bases to trimming and J lost 1 base; unmatched junction nucleotides: 8. Germline CDR1 LNHDA, CDR2 SQIVND (reference sequence). CDR3 coding DNA: TGTGCCAGTAGAATGGGGCGGGAGGTATCCTACAATGAGCAGTTCTTC. Translation gives CASRMGREVSYNEQFF.

J is TRBJ2-5 and V is TRBV27, with 11 bases matching TRBD2. The V and J ends lost 5 bases and 5 bases, in that order; junction bases with no gene match: 10. The CDR3 runs to 16 residues. From germline, CDR1 is MNHEY and CDR2 SMNVEV (reference sequence). This chain's CDR3 is CASSPRNSGRAETQYF. DNA for the CDR3: TGTGCCAGCAGTCCCCGGAATAGCGGGAGGGCGGAGACCCAGTACTTC.